This TCR beta chain was obtained from a study of siplizumab effects on memory and regulatory T cells. General study findings and limits: The Treg-derived share of mappable alloreactive CD4+ clones averaged 68.8% with siplizumab and 25% to 30% in controls. Alloreactive sequences that could be traced to unstimulated CD4+ memory cells showed a significant reduction under siplizumab.

This clone came up once. Its specificity is not known. Per individual sample, some 10^5 TCR templates were assayed. Generated by immunoSEQ multiplex PCR, the TCRdb table keeps only in-frame clones and is missing some. This table has 95,000 to 100,000 clones, around 90% appearing once. Trimming pared 1 base from V and 11 bases from J, leaving 15 bases between. The CDR3 length is 14 residues. The germline V gene encodes CDR1 LNHNV and CDR2 YYDKDF (reference sequence). The receptor comes from a human donor in good health. The chain employs TRBV15 and TRBJ1-5, with D unclear. Material: non-Treg CD4+ T cells sorted from blood. CDR3 amino acids: CATSRVLFGETQHF. Written as DNA, the CDR3 is TGTGCCACCAGCAGAGTCCTATTCGGGGAGACCCAGCATTTT.